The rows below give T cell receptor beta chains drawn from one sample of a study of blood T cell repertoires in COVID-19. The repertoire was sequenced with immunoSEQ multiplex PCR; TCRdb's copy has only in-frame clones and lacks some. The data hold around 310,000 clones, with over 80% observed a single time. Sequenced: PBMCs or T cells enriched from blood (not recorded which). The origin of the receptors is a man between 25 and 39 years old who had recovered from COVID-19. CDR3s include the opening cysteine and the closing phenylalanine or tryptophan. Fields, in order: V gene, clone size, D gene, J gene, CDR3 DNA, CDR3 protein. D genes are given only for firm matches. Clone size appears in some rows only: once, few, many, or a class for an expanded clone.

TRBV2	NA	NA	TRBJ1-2	TGTGCCAGCGAACAAGGGGTGGGCTATGGCTACACCTTC	CASEQGVGYGYTF
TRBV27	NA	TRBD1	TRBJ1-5	TGTGCCAGCAGTTCCCTCTCTACAGGGGTTCAGCCCCAGCATTTT	CASSSLSTGVQPQHF
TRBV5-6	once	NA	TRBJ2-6	TGTGCCAGCAGCGATACAGGCAACTCTGGGGCCAACGTCCTGACTTTC	CASSDTGNSGANVLTF
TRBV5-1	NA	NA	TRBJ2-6	TGCGCCAGCAGCTTGACGGGGGACGGCGTCCTGACTTTC	CASSLTGDGVLTF
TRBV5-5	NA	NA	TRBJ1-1	TGTGCCAGCAGCTCAATCTACAGGGACACTGAAGCTTTCTTT	CASSSIYRDTEAFF
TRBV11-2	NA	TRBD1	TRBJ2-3	TGTGCCAGCAGCCAGAGACAGGGGACAGATACGCAGTATTTT	CASSQRQGTDTQYF
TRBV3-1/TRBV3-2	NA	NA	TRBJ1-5	TGTGCCAGCAGCCGAGGACAGTCCGGCGGCAATCAGCCCCAGCATTTT	CASSRGQSGGNQPQHF
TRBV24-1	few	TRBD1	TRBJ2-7	TGTGCCACCAGTGATGCACCGGGACAGACCTCCTACGAGCAGTACTTC	CATSDAPGQTSYEQYF
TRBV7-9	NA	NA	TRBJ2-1	TGTGCCAGCAGCCTCACACAGTATGGTGGCCGGAATGAGCAGTTCTTC	CASSLTQYGGRNEQFF
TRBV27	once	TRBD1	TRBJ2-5	TGTGCCAGCAGGAACAGGGGGCCGGAGACCCAGTACTTC	CASRNRGPETQYF
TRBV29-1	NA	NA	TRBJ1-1	TGCAGCGTTGACCTTCACTCACAGGGAAGAGGGTCGAACACTGAAGCTTTCTTT	CSVDLHSQGRGSNTEAFF
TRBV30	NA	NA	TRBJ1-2	TGTGCCTGGAGGGACACCCTCTATGGCTACACCTTC	CAWRDTLYGYTF
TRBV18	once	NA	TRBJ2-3	TGTGCCAGCTCACCACCGGGACTCGACACAGATACGCAGTATTTT	CASSPPGLDTDTQYF
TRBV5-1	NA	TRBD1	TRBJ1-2	TGCGCCAGCAGCGGACAGGGGTATGGCTACACCTTC	CASSGQGYGYTF
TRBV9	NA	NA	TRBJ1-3	TGTGCCAGCAGCGTAGCTCCGTTCTCTGGAAACACCATATATTTT	CASSVAPFSGNTIYF
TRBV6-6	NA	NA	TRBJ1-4	TGTGCCAGCAGCCCCTCGGTCCTTTCTGAAAAACTGTTTTTT	CASSPSVLSEKLFF
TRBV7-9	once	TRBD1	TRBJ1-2	TGTGCCAGCAGCTTCGGGACAGGGAATGGAGGCTACACCTTC	CASSFGTGNGGYTF
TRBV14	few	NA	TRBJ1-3	TGTGCCAGCACCGATAGGGGCGTGCTGTGTGGAAACACCATATATTTT	CASTDRGVLCGNTIYF
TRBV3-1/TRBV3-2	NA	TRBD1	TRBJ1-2	TGTGCAGCCACCTCGACAGGGGGCGATGGCTACACCTTC	CAATSTGGDGYTF
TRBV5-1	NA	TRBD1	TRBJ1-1	TGCGCCAGCAGCACACAGGGGGCCCGAACTGAAGCTTTCTTT	CASSTQGARTEAFF
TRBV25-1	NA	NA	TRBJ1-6	TGTGCCAGCAGTGCGGACAGCAGATCACCCCTCCACTTT	CASSADSRSPLHF
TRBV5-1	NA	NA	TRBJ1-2	TGCGCCAGCAGCTTATACACACCTAACTATGGCTACACCTTC	CASSLYTPNYGYTF
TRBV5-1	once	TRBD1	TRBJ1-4	TGCGCCAGCAGCTTGGTGACAGGGAGGGAAAAACTGTTTTTT	CASSLVTGREKLFF
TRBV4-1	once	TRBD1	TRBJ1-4	TGCGCCAGCAGCCAAGACGACAGGGGGCGAGAAAAACTGTTTTTT	CASSQDDRGREKLFF
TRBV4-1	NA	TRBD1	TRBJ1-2	TGCGCCAGCAGCCAAGAAGGTACAGGGGACGGCTACACCTTC	CASSQEGTGDGYTF
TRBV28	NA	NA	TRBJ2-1	TGTGCCAGCAGTCCACCGACGGGTTCCTATGAGCAGTTCTTC	CASSPPTGSYEQFF
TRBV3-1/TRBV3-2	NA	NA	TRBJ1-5	TGTGCCAGCAGCCAAGAATCGTTTAGCAATCAGCCCCAGCATTTT	CASSQESFSNQPQHF
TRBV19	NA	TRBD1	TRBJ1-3	TGTGCCAGTAGCGTGGCGCCCACAGGGGGCTCTGGAAACACCATATATTTT	CASSVAPTGGSGNTIYF
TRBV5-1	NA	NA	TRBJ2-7	TGCGCCAGCAGCTTTGGGTCAGGGGCCTCCTACGAGCAGTACTTC	CASSFGSGASYEQYF
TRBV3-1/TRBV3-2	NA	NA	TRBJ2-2	TGTGCCAGCAGCCATTCAGGAGGGGGCGGCTGGGCCGGGGAGCTGTTTTTT	CASSHSGGGGWAGELFF
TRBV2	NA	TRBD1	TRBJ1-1	TGTGCCAGCAGTTTGGGACAGCCGAACACTGAAGCTTTCTTT	CASSLGQPNTEAFF
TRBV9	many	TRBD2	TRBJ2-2	TGTGCCAGCAGCGGATGGACTAGCGGGGTCGGGGAGCTGTTTTTT	CASSGWTSGVGELFF
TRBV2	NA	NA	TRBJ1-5	TGTGCCAGCAGTCGGGTTGGTCAGCCCCAGCATTTT	CASSRVGQPQHF
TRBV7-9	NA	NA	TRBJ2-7	TGTGCCAGCAGCTTTCTTTCTGCCAGCTCCTACGAGCAGTACTTC	CASSFLSASSYEQYF
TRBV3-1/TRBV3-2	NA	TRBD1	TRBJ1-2	TGTGCCAGCAGCCGGACAGGGGCGAGTGGCTACACCTTC	CASSRTGASGYTF
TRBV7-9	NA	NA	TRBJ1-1	TGTGCCAGCAGCTTATTCGGGGGAGGCACTGAAGCTTTCTTT	CASSLFGGGTEAFF
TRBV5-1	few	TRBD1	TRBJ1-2	TGCGCCAGCACCCAACGACAGGGGAACTATGGCTACACCTTC	CASTQRQGNYGYTF
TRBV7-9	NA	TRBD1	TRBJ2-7	TGTGCCAGCAGCAACCAGACAGGGAATTCCTACGAGCAGTACTTC	CASSNQTGNSYEQYF
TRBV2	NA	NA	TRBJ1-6	TGTGCCACCCGAGGAGGAGGGGCCCTTTATAATTCACCCCTCCACTTT	CATRGGGALYNSPLHF
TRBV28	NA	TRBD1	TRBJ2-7	TGTGCCAGCAGTGCCCCCCCGGGACAGGGACGGTACGAGCAGTACTTC	CASSAPPGQGRYEQYF
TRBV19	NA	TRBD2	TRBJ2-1	TGTGCCAGCAGAGGGACTAGCGGCCCCTACAATGAGCAGTTCTTC	CASRGTSGPYNEQFF
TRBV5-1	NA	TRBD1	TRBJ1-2	TGCGCCAGCAGCTCACAGGGGAGCGGCTACACCTTC	CASSSQGSGYTF
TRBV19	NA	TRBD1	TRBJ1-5	TGTGCCAGTAGTATAACCGGGACAGTTAGCAATCAGCCCCAGCATTTT	CASSITGTVSNQPQHF
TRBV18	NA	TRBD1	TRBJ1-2	TGTGCCAGCTCACCAACATTGACAGGGTGGAATGGCTACACCTTC	CASSPTLTGWNGYTF
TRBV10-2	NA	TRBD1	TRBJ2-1	TGCGCCACCCAAGGGACAGGGGCCTACAATGAGCAGTTCTTC	CATQGTGAYNEQFF
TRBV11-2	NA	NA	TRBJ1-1	TGTGCCAGCAGCTTAGGTTTTGGCGGAGAAGCTTTCTTT	CASSLGFGGEAFF
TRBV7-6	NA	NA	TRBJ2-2	TGTGCCAGCAGCCCCTCCGGGGAGACTGACACCGGGGAGCTGTTTTTT	CASSPSGETDTGELFF
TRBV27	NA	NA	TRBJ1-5	TGTGCCAGCAGTTCCCTAGCGGGGAGGAATCAGCCCCAGCATTTT	CASSSLAGRNQPQHF
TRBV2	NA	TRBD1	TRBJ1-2	TGTGCCAGCACCTGGGACAGGGGGATCGGCTATGGCTACACCTTC	CASTWDRGIGYGYTF
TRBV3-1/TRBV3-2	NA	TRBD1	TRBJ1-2	TGTGCCAGCAGCGCGGGACAGGGCCCTGGCTACACCTTC	CASSAGQGPGYTF
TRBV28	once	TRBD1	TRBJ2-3	TGTGCCAGCGCCTATGGATTACAGGGGAACTACGAGGATACGCAGTATTTT	CASAYGLQGNYEDTQYF